A single sample is the source of the 19 T cell receptor beta chains below, sequenced in a study of blood T cell repertoires in COVID-19 (dated by TCRdb to about 2020). Libraries were made using the immunoSEQ multiplex PCR assay. TCRdb mirrors the immuneACCESS table, restricted to in-frame sequences. Some clones are absent from its copies; in checked studies, under half trace to an unresolved V gene, and the reason for the others is unknown. The sample table shows roughly 220,000 clones, and approximately 84% are seen once. The ten largest clones take up approximately 16% of the sample. Source material: PBMCs or T cells enriched from blood (not recorded which). These receptors were taken from a man aged 35 to 55 who had recovered from COVID-19.

This clone was found once. The chain employs TRBV28 and TRBJ2-3; 10 bases map to TRBD1. V shed 8 bases, J shed 3 bases, and the junction held 8 bases outside the gene matches. CDR1 MDHEN and CDR2 SYDVKM come from the germline V gene. The CDR3 is 15 residues long. CDR3 in DNA: TGTGCCAGCGACCGACCGGGACAGGGGACAGATACGCAGTATTTT. It is translated as CASDRPGQGTDTQYF.

The chain carries TRBV2 and TRBJ1-5, with D possibly matching TRBD1 (5 bases). V lost 8 bases and J lost 3, with 14 bases in between. Germline CDR1 SNHLY, CDR2 FYNNEI. The CDR3 has 14 residues. DNA of the CDR3: TGTGCCAGCGCAGGAGGGGTTTACAATCAGCCCCAGCATTTT. It yields the protein CASAGGVYNQPQHF. Variable domain in full (rest from reference TRBV2 and TRBJ1-5): EPEVTQTPSHQVTQMGQEVILRCVPISNHLYFYWYRQILGQKVEFLVSFYNNEISEKSEIFDDQFSVERPDGSNFTLKIRSTKLEDSAMYFCASAGGVYNQPQHFGDGTRLSIL.

This clone was recorded a few times. The chain employs TRBV28 and TRBJ1-2, with TRBD1 identical over 7 bases. The junction had 10 bases not matched to a gene; V was cut back by 7 bases and J by 5 bases. CDR1 is MDHEN and CDR2 is SYDVKM in the germline V gene. CDR3 length equals 14 residues. The CDR3 loop is CASKEGAPGYGYTF. CDR3 bases: TGTGCCAGCAAGGAGGGGGCCCCGGGATATGGCTACACCTTC.

The rearrangement links TRBV18 to TRBJ2-1; 14 bases line up with TRBD2. Trimming at V came to 3 bases and at J to 1 base, leaving 5 bases not matched to a gene. The CDR3 loop spans 18 amino acids. The germline CDR1 and CDR2 sequences are KGHSH and LQKENI. CDR3 sequence (DNA): TGTGCCAGCTCACCCGGGACTAGCGGGAGATGGTCCTACAATGAGCAGTTCTTC. This translates into CASSPGTSGRWSYNEQFF.

V and J are TRBV24-1 and TRBJ2-4; TRBD1 aligns across 7 bases. CDR1 KGHDR and CDR2 SFDVKD come from the germline V gene. V lost 9 bases, J lost 8 bases, and 9 bases stayed unmatched. The CDR3 has 13 residues. CDR3 sequence reads: CATSTGVSDIQYF. The CDR3 DNA follows: TGTGCCACCTCCACAGGGGTATCGGACATTCAGTACTTC.

The chain recombines TRBV7-9 with TRBJ1-1, with a weak D call TRBD1 (5 bases). V was cut by 6 bases and J by 4 bases, with 18 bases left in between. CDR1 and CDR2 from the germline V gene are SEHNR and FQNEAQ (reference sequence). The CDR3 has 15 residues. CDR3 sequence reads: CASSLMGGGGTEAFF. As DNA, the CDR3 is TGTGCCAGCAGTCTTATGGGGGGAGGTGGCACTGAAGCTTTCTTT.

This sequence joins TRBV19 and TRBJ2-7; 7 nucleotides agree with TRBD1. V lost 7 bases to trimming and J lost 2 bases; unmatched junction nucleotides: 8. Germline assignment: CDR1 LNHDA and CDR2 SQIVND (reference sequence). The CDR3 spans 14 residues. CDR3 region: CASTSGTAAYEQYF. CDR3 DNA: TGTGCCAGTACCTCCGGGACAGCAGCCTACGAGCAGTACTTC.

This clone appeared a single time. The chain recombines TRBV28 with TRBJ2-4; D remains ambiguous. V was pared by 4 bases and J by 6 bases, with 10 bases between. The CDR3 loop spans 13 amino acids. Germline CDR1 and CDR2: MDHEN and SYDVKM. The chain's CDR3 is CASSWVSGNIQYF. The CDR3 DNA reads as TGTGCCAGCAGTTGGGTTTCGGGAAACATTCAGTACTTC.

CDR3 in DNA: TGTGCCAGCAGCTCCCGGACCGGGGAGCTGTTTTTT. This gives the protein CASSSRTGELFF. The rearrangement links TRBV11-3 to TRBJ2-2; D not resolved. V gave up 4 bases and J gave up 5 bases, with 5 bases separating them. CDR1 is SGHNT and CDR2 is YENEEA in the germline V gene. The CDR3 covers 12 residues. The whole variable domain, remainder taken from reference TRBV11-3 and TRBJ2-2, is EAGVVQSPRYKIIEKKQPVAFWCNPISGHNTLYWYLQNLGQGPELLIRYENEEAVDDSQLPKDRFSAERLKGVDSTLKIQPAELGDSAVYLCASSSRTGELFFGEGSRLTVL.

This rearrangement joins TRBV11-2 to TRBJ2-1, with 11 nucleotides matching TRBD1. This CDR3 has 15 amino acids. The germline CDR1 and CDR2 sequences are SGHAT and FQNNGV. The J segment lost 3 bases and the V segment lost 6 bases, leaving 4 bases of the junction unmatched. The CDR3 sequence: CASSSGTGGYNEQFF. CDR3 coding DNA: TGTGCCAGCAGTTCCGGGACAGGGGGCTACAATGAGCAGTTCTTC.

The chain recombines TRBV2 with TRBJ1-6; TRBD1 aligns across 7 bases. After removal of 6 bases from V and 6 bases from J, the junction contained 5 bases not matched to a gene. The CDR3 extends over 14 amino acids. Germline assignment: CDR1 SNHLY and CDR2 FYNNEI. The CDR3 bases are TGTGCCAGCAGGCTCGGACAGGCTAATTCACCCCTCCACTTT. Translation: CASRLGQANSPLHF.

The chain employs TRBV2 and TRBJ2-1; D remains ambiguous. Per the germline V gene, CDR1 is SNHLY and CDR2 is FYNNEI. The germline V and J ends were trimmed by 8 bases and 1 base, with 9 bases remaining between them. The CDR3 spans 13 residues. The CDR3 DNA reads as TGTGCCAGCTTTAGTGTATCCTACAATGAGCAGTTCTTC. It is translated as CASFSVSYNEQFF.

The rearrangement links TRBV4-3 to TRBJ2-3, with TRBD1 as a possible D gene (5 bases). This CDR3 is 14 amino acids long. Germline V CDR1 and CDR2: LGHNA, YSLEER. Trimming stripped 1 base from V and 10 bases from J, with 15 bases between. The CDR3 here is CASSQGQGLSAQYF. The DNA for the CDR3 is TGCGCCAGCAGCCAAGGTCAGGGTTTATCGGCGCAGTATTTT.

The gene calls are TRBV6-6 and TRBJ2-1; a possible D gene is TRBD2 (5 bases). Per germline, CDR1 MNHNY and CDR2 SVGAGI (reference sequence). The CDR3 loop spans 14 amino acids. V was pared by 8 bases and J by 0 bases, with 11 bases between. This CDR3 reads CASRGESSYNEQFF. In DNA form, the CDR3 reads TGTGCCAGCCGGGGAGAGAGCTCCTACAATGAGCAGTTCTTC.

This clone was detected only once. This sequence may be a read error, since a much larger clone differs from it by one base. This CDR3 is CASSAPGNQPQHF. Written as DNA, the CDR3 is TGTGCCAGCAGTGCCCCCGGCAATCAGCCCCAGCATTTT. The chain carries TRBV25-1 and TRBJ1-5; no clear D. The V end lost 4 bases, the J end lost 2 bases, and 6 bases lay between the germline ends. CDR1 MGHDK and CDR2 SYGVNS come from the germline V gene. The CDR3 has 13 residues.

This clone was counted a single time. This rearrangement joins TRBV6-5 to TRBJ1-2; possible D gene TRBD1, 5 bases. Looked up from germline, CDR1 is MNHEY and CDR2 is SVGAGI. V gave up 5 bases and J gave up 2 bases, with 9 bases separating them. The CDR3 covers 13 residues. The CDR3 region is CASSRQPNYGYTF. CDR3 sequence (DNA): TGTGCCAGCAGTAGACAGCCGAACTATGGCTACACCTTC.

The rearrangement links TRBV28 to TRBJ1-6; no reliable D call. The germline CDR1 and CDR2 sequences are MDHEN and SYDVKM. The CDR3 contains 15 residues. Between the trimmed V and J ends, which lost 7 bases and 7 bases, there was a span of 17 bases. The CDR3 reads CASIRSRGNNSPLHF. The CDR3 bases are TGTGCCAGCATACGCTCGAGAGGGAACAATTCACCCCTCCACTTT.

This clone was seen just once. This rearrangement joins TRBV5-1 to TRBJ2-7, with 7 bases matching TRBD1. The CDR3 extends over 18 amino acids. In germline, CDR1 is SGHRS, CDR2 YFSETQ. V lost 6 bases and J lost 2; bases outside the gene matches: 20. DNA of the CDR3: TGCGCCAGCAACAACTACAAGACAGGGTCCCTGTTAGCCTACGAGCAGTACTTC. This encodes CASNNYKTGSLLAYEQYF.

J is TRBJ1-5 and V is TRBV6-5; 7 positions agree with TRBD1. Germline V gives CDR1 MNHEY, CDR2 SVGAGI. After removal of 10 bases from V and 4 bases from J, the junction contained 10 bases not matched to a gene. There are 14 residues in the CDR3. The CDR3 region is CATQGSGGNQPQHF. The CDR3, as DNA: TGTGCCACCCAAGGGTCAGGGGGGAATCAGCCCCAGCATTTT.